The 23 T cell receptor beta chains reported below all come from one sample, sequenced in a study of blood T cell repertoires in COVID-19. TCRdb keeps only in-frame clones here, not all; method: immunoSEQ multiplex PCR. The repertoire holds under 150,000 clones, with over 65% as singletons. Material: peripheral blood. Every receptor here comes from a woman in her thirties or forties with acute or convalescent COVID-19.

V and J are TRBV6-5 and TRBJ2-3; D not resolved. The germline V gene encodes CDR1 MNHEY and CDR2 SVGAGI. The CDR3 has 13 residues. V was shortened by 2 bases and J by 3 bases, with 6 bases between the two germline ends. DNA of the CDR3: TGTGCCAGCAGTTACCCACTTACAGATACGCAGTATTTT. It translates to CASSYPLTDTQYF.

This clone was counted only a few times. The V call is TRBV6-6, the J call TRBJ1-5; no clear D gene. Germline loops: CDR1 MNHNY, CDR2 SVGAGI (reference sequence). The CDR3 is 14 amino acids. Trimming cost V 7 bases and J 0 bases, with 10 bases left between them. The CDR3 DNA reads as TGTGCCAGCAATTATATTTATAGCAATCAGCCCCAGCATTTT. This gives the protein CASNYIYSNQPQHF.

The chain couples TRBV4-3 to TRBJ2-3; 10 bases line up with TRBD2. This CDR3 region has 20 residues. CDR1 and CDR2 (germline): LGHNA, YSLEER. The V segment lost 4 bases and the J segment 3 bases; nucleotides outside the gene matches: 19. The CDR3: CASSPGVLAGVPHRTDTQYF. DNA for the CDR3: TGCGCCAGCAGCCCGGGGGTTCTAGCGGGGGTTCCTCACCGTACAGATACGCAGTATTTT.

This clone was found once. The chain joins TRBV14 to TRBJ1-2; D is perhaps TRBD1 (5 bases). V gave up 4 bases and J gave up 0 bases, with 12 bases separating them. There are 15 residues in the CDR3. Germline lookup yields CDR1 SGHDN and CDR2 FVKESK. The CDR3 DNA sequence: TGTGCCAGCAGCCCTACTGGGGGGGCTAACTATGGCTACACCTTC. Encoded protein: CASSPTGGANYGYTF.

The rearrangement uses TRBV2 and TRBJ2-1, with 9 bases fitting TRBD1. Germline-derived CDR1 and CDR2 are SNHLY and FYNNEI. The trim removed 6 bases at V and 3 bases at J, leaving 3 bases unmatched. The CDR3 consists of 14 residues. Here the CDR3 reads CASSPGQGYNEQFF. CDR3 DNA sequence: TGTGCCAGCAGCCCGGGACAGGGCTACAATGAGCAGTTCTTC. Based on the CDR3 plus reference TRBV2 and TRBJ2-1, the full variable domain is EPEVTQTPSHQVTQMGQEVILRCVPISNHLYFYWYRQILGQKVEFLVSFYNNEISEKSEIFDDQFSVERPDGSNFTLKIRSTKLEDSAMYFCASSPGQGYNEQFFGPGTRLTVL.

The rearrangement uses TRBV9 and TRBJ1-6; D gene uncertain. From germline, CDR1 is SGDLS and CDR2 YYNGEE. The CDR3 length is 13 residues. Trimming shortened V by 0 bases and J by 7 bases, and 5 bases separated the two germline ends. CDR3 bases: TGTGCCAGCAGCGTAGATCGGAATTCACCCCTCCACTTT. Amino acids: CASSVDRNSPLHF. Drawing the rest from reference TRBV9 and TRBJ1-6, the complete variable domain is DSGVTQTPKHLITATGQRVTLRCSPRSGDLSVYWYQQSLDQGLQFLIQYYNGEERAKGNILERFSAQQFPDLHSELNLSSLELGDSALYFCASSVDRNSPLHFGNGTRLTVT.

The chain joins TRBV5-6 to TRBJ1-4; 8 positions agree with TRBD1. Germline loops: CDR1 SGHDT, CDR2 YYEEEE. CDR3 size: 15 residues. V shed 5 bases, J shed 7 bases, and the junction held 10 bases outside the gene matches. The CDR3 loop is CASSFPGQGTEKLFF. DNA for the CDR3: TGTGCCAGCAGTTTCCCCGGACAGGGAACTGAAAAACTGTTTTTT.

V is TRBV13 and J is TRBJ1-2; 8 bases match TRBD1. J lost 8 bases, V lost 4 bases, and 6 bases had no gene match. There are 13 residues in the CDR3. Germline V gives CDR1 PRHDT, CDR2 FYEKMQ (reference sequence). CDR3: CASSSDRGGGYTF. The CDR3 region has the DNA TGTGCCAGCAGCTCCGACAGGGGAGGAGGCTACACCTTC. Supplemented by reference TRBV13 and TRBJ1-2, the full variable domain reads AAGVIQSPRHLIKEKRETATLKCYPIPRHDTVYWYQQGPGQDPQFLISFYEKMQSDKGSIPDRFSAQQFSDYHSELNMSSLELGDSALYFCASSSDRGGGYTFGSGTRLTVV.

V is TRBV5-5 and J is TRBJ2-7, with 7 positions matching TRBD2. Germline CDR1 SGHKS, CDR2 YYEKEE (reference sequence). J lost 2 bases, V lost 2 bases, and 7 bases had no gene match. This CDR3 region has 15 residues. CDR3 DNA: TGTGCCAGCAGCTTTGGGCGGGGGTTACCCTACGAGCAGTACTTC. Residues: CASSFGRGLPYEQYF.

The chain has TRBV6-5 and TRBJ1-1; D remains ambiguous. The CDR3 totals 14 residues. CDR1 and CDR2 (germline): MNHEY, SVGAGI. The germline V and J ends were trimmed by 4 bases and 2 bases, with 11 bases remaining between them. DNA of the CDR3: TGTGCCAGCAGTTGGACTTCGGTTAACACTGAAGCTTTCTTT. This sequence encodes CASSWTSVNTEAFF.

The J gene is TRBJ2-5, the V gene TRBV7-9; unclear D gene. Trimming pared 5 bases from V and 3 bases from J, leaving 10 bases between. CDR1 and CDR2 from the germline V gene are SEHNR and FQNEAQ (reference sequence). The CDR3 has 13 amino acids. CDR3 in DNA: TGTGCCAGCAGCAAAGGGTCGGAAGAGACCCAGTACTTC. Translation: CASSKGSEETQYF.

Details on this clone: This CDR3 is also generated by other DNA sequences in the sample. The gene calls are TRBV6-5 and TRBJ2-6; D not resolved. Trimming left V 6 bases short and J 0 bases short, with 9 bases between. Germline-derived CDR1 and CDR2 are MNHEY and SVGAGI. This CDR3 spans 15 amino acids. The CDR3 DNA is TGTGCCAGCAGGACTGGTGGCTCTGGGGCCAACGTCCTGACTTTC. Protein product: CASRTGGSGANVLTF.

The chain carries TRBV5-1 and TRBJ1-1, with D perhaps TRBD1 (5 bases). Germline CDR1 and CDR2: SGHRS and YFSETQ. Trimming took 4 bases from V and 0 from J, leaving 10 bases between them. This CDR3 has 14 residues. The CDR3 loop is CASSPETVNTEAFF. CDR3 DNA: TGCGCCAGCAGCCCAGAGACAGTGAACACTGAAGCTTTCTTT.

The CDR3, as DNA: TGTGCCAGCAGCGCCCAAGGGAGGGCCTACAATGAGCAGTTCTTC. Translation: CASSAQGRAYNEQFF. The rearrangement links TRBV9 to TRBJ2-1; 7 bases are a match to TRBD2. J lost 2 bases, V lost 3 bases, and 5 bases had no gene match. The CDR3 sequence is 15 residues long. CDR1 is SGDLS, CDR2 YYNGEE, per germline. The full variable domain, with the rest looked up from reference TRBV9 and TRBJ2-1, is DSGVTQTPKHLITATGQRVTLRCSPRSGDLSVYWYQQSLDQGLQFLIQYYNGEERAKGNILERFSAQQFPDLHSELNLSSLELGDSALYFCASSAQGRAYNEQFFGPGTRLTVL.

The chain is built from TRBV19 and TRBJ1-2; perhaps TRBD1 as D (6 bases). Per germline, CDR1 LNHDA and CDR2 SQIVND (reference sequence). The CDR3 is made up of 15 amino acids. V lost 4 bases and J 4 bases, leaving 16 bases between the germline ends. CDR3 region: CASSTLSGESYGYTF. The CDR3 DNA sequence: TGTGCCAGTAGTACGTTATCAGGGGAGAGCTATGGCTACACCTTC.

The chain combines TRBV30 with TRBJ1-6; TRBD1 is a possible D gene (6 bases). The CDR3 extends over 14 amino acids. Between the trimmed V and J ends, which lost 0 bases and 10 bases, there was a span of 13 bases. Germline values: CDR1 GTSNPN, CDR2 SVGIG (reference sequence). The CDR3 loop is CAWSVTGGWSPLHF. The CDR3 bases are TGTGCCTGGAGTGTAACTGGGGGCTGGTCACCCCTCCACTTT. Based on the CDR3 plus reference TRBV30 and TRBJ1-6, the full variable domain is SQTIHQWPATLVQPVGSPLSLECTVEGTSNPNLYWYRQAAGRGLQLLFYSVGIGQISSEVPQNLSASRPQDRQFILSSKKLLLSDSGFYLCAWSVTGGWSPLHFGNGTRLTVT.

The rearrangement joins TRBV6-5 to TRBJ1-1; 7 nucleotides agree with TRBD1. The CDR3 spans 14 residues. CDR1 MNHEY and CDR2 SVGAGI come from the germline V gene. The trim removed 2 bases at V and 5 bases at J, leaving 5 bases unmatched. The CDR3 reads CASSYIGRGTEAFF. The CDR3 DNA reads as TGTGCCAGCAGTTACATCGGCAGGGGGACTGAAGCTTTCTTT.

The chain is built from TRBV3-1 (or the pseudogene TRBV3-2) and TRBJ1-1; D gene ambiguous. Germline V lookup: CDR1 LGHDT, CDR2 YNNKEL (reference sequence). V was shortened by 0 bases and J by 6 bases, with 14 bases between the two germline ends. The CDR3 loop spans 15 amino acids. The DNA for the CDR3 is TGTGCCAGCAGCCAAGATGGCTCTCCCCCTTCTGAAGCTTTCTTT. Translation gives CASSQDGSPPSEAFF.

This rearrangement joins TRBV7-8 to TRBJ1-1, with D possibly being TRBD1 (6 bases). V was trimmed by 6 bases and J by 1 base, leaving 12 bases between them. Germline V lookup: CDR1 SGHVS, CDR2 FQNEAQ. The CDR3 has 14 residues. CDR3 DNA sequence: TGTGCCAGCAGTTTACAGGGAAAGAACACTGAAGCTTTCTTT. Its protein is CASSLQGKNTEAFF.

This rearrangement joins TRBV9 to TRBJ2-5; TRBD1 is a possible D gene (5 bases). This CDR3 has 13 amino acids. Germline V gene sequence: CDR1 SGDLS, CDR2 YYNGEE. V dropped 0 bases and J dropped 3 bases, with 6 bases sitting between them. DNA for the CDR3: TGTGCCAGCAGCGTAGGACAGAAAGAGACCCAGTACTTC. This translates into CASSVGQKETQYF.

CDR3 in amino acids: CASSQSTRSNQPQHF. Written as DNA, the CDR3 is TGTGCCAGCAGCCAATCTACGCGTAGCAATCAGCCCCAGCATTTT. The V and J genes are TRBV16 and TRBJ1-5; the D is unclear. The CDR3 runs 15 residues. V was cut by 0 bases and J by 0 bases, with 6 bases left in between. Germline V gene sequence: CDR1 KGHSY, CDR2 FQNENV. The whole variable domain, remainder taken from reference TRBV16 and TRBJ1-5, is GEEVAQTPKHLVRGEGQKAKLYCAPIKGHSYVFWYQQVLKNEFKFLISFQNENVFDETGMPKERFSAKCLPNSPCSLEIQATKLEDSAVYFCASSQSTRSNQPQHFGDGTRLSIL.

The chain has TRBV27 and TRBJ1-6; D might be TRBD1 (5 bases). CDR1 and CDR2 (germline): MNHEY, SMNVEV (reference sequence). The V end lost 3 bases, the J end lost 2 bases, and 8 bases lay between the germline ends. CDR3 length: 15 amino acids. DNA for the CDR3: TGTGCCAGCAGTTTGATGACAGCCTATAATTCACCCCTCCACTTT. As protein: CASSLMTAYNSPLHF.

The rearrangement joins TRBV5-1 to TRBJ2-7; D might be TRBD2 (5 bases). The CDR3 runs to 14 residues. Per germline, CDR1 SGHRS and CDR2 YFSETQ. V lost 3 bases, J lost 3 bases, and 13 bases lay in between. CDR3 in DNA: TGCGCCAGCAGCTGGGCAGACGAGGGCTACGAGCAGTACTTC. This encodes CASSWADEGYEQYF.